This T cell receptor (beta chain) was profiled in a study of cytomegalovirus exposure and HLA in healthy donors. This CDR3 is 12 amino acids long. The germline V gene encodes CDR1 SGHAT and CDR2 FQNNGV. Trimming left V 1 base short and J 3 bases short, with 4 bases between. PCR employed 60 Vbeta and 13 Jbeta primers. Using immunoSEQ multiplex PCR, the repertoire was profiled, and TCRdb retains in-frame clones only, with some absent. The table lists roughly 240,000 clones, 82% of them singletons. The chain employs TRBV11-2 and TRBJ2-7, with D unclear. The clonotype originates from a woman between 40 and 55 years old in good health and CMV-seropositive. The specimen was PBMCs. Here the CDR3 reads CASSLVRYEQYF. The CDR3 coding sequence is TGTGCCAGCAGCTTAGTGCGCTACGAGCAGTACTTC.